This T cell receptor (beta chain) derives from a study of regulatory T cells in long-lasting Graves disease. Time point here: persistent/refractory GD, antithyroid drugs over 5 years with positive TRAb. Researchers made the TCR library from RNA that was extracted from PBMCs. Clinicians diagnosed Graves' disease using American Thyroid Association guidelines. Both iRepertoire HTBI primers and Arm-PCR of CDR3 regions were used to build the TCR beta libraries. TCRdb recomputed calls from the multiplex PCR reads with MiXCR, one row per CDR3 protein. The table shows some 370,000 distinct CDR3 sequences, with roughly 25% occurring only once. CDR3 length: 14 amino acids. Between the trimmed V and J ends, which lost 4 bases and 5 bases, there was a span of 14 bases. Per the germline V gene, CDR1 is KGHSH and CDR2 is LQKENI.

The material sequenced was peripheral blood mononuclear cells (PBMCs), taken when the disease was refractory, from a patient treated with antithyroid drugs. This receptor was identified in a woman in her 40s with Graves disease. The chain joins TRBV18 to TRBJ2-5; D call uncertain. The CDR3 DNA sequence: TGTGCCAGCTCACGAGCTGGAATAATGGAGACCCAGTACTTC. Residues: CASSRAGIMETQYF.